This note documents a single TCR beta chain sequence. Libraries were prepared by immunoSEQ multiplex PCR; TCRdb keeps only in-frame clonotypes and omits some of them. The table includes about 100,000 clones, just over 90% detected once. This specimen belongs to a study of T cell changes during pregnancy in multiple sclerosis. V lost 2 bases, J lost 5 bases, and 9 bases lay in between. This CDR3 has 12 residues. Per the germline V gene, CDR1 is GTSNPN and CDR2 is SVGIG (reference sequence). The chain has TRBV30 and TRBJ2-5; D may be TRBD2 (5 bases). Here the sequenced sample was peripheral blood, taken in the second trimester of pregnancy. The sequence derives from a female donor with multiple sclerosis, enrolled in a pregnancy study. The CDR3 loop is CAWSPGGETQYF. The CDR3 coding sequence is TGTGCCTGGAGTCCGGGCGGGGAGACCCAGTACTTC.